Following are 3 T cell receptor beta chains from one sample sequenced in a study of blood T cell repertoires in COVID-19. Generated by immunoSEQ multiplex PCR, the TCRdb table keeps only in-frame clones and is missing some. The sample shows 31,000 or so clones, nearly 90% of them seen only once. Sequenced material: peripheral blood. These receptors came from a man aged 80 or over with acute or convalescent COVID-19.

This sequence joins TRBV5-4 and TRBJ1-4; TRBD1 is a possible D gene (5 bases). CDR1 is SGHNT, CDR2 YYREEE, per germline (reference sequence). CDR3 length: 14 amino acids. V was cut by 4 bases and J by 5 bases, with 12 bases left in between. CDR3 amino acids: CASSPGLINEKLFF. Written as DNA, the CDR3 is TGTGCCAGCAGCCCGGGACTGATAAATGAAAAACTGTTTTTT.

The chain couples TRBV28 to TRBJ2-1; the match to TRBD1 covers 7 bases. The V gene end was trimmed by 1 base and the J gene end by 5 bases; junction bases not matched to a gene: 11. Germline values: CDR1 MDHEN, CDR2 SYDVKM. The CDR3 extends over 17 amino acids. CDR3 residues: CASSLSPRWDSHNEQFF. CDR3 nucleotides: TGTGCCAGCAGTTTATCACCCCGCTGGGACAGCCACAATGAGCAGTTCTTC.

This clone was counted once. The gene calls are TRBV18 and TRBJ2-7; 8 positions match TRBD1. CDR1 and CDR2 (germline): KGHSH, LQKENI. The CDR3 covers 15 residues. V shed 4 bases and J 2 bases; nucleotides not matched to a gene: 7. The CDR3 sequence is CASSRGTGDTYEQYF. Here the CDR3 DNA reads TGTGCCAGCTCACGGGGGACAGGAGACACCTACGAGCAGTACTTC.